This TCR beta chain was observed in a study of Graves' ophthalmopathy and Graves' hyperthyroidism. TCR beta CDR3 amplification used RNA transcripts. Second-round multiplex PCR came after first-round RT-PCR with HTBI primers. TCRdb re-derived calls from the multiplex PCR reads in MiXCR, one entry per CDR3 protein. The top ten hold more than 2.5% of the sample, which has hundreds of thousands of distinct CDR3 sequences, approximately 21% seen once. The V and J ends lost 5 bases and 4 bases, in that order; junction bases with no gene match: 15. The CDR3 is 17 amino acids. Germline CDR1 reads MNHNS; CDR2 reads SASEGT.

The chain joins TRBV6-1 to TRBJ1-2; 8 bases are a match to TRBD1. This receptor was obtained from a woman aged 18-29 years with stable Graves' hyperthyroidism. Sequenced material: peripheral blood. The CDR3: CASSPRWGRGPSYGYTF. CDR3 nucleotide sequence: TGTGCCAGCAGTCCCCGTTGGGGCAGGGGGCCAAGCTATGGCTACACCTTC.